These 15 T cell receptor beta chains share one sample of origin, sequenced in a study of glioma-infiltrating T cells after dendritic cell vaccination. Sequencing was performed with immunoSEQ multiplex PCR; in TCRdb, only in-frame clones are kept and a portion is missing. The profile shows 93,000 or so clones, roughly three quarters of them singletons. This sample comprised blood, obtained before dendritic cell vaccination. The receptor source for this set is a human donor with glioblastoma.

In its sample, this clone was seen once. This chain links TRBV7-3 with TRBJ2-6, with TRBD2 matching over 8 bases. This CDR3 has 19 residues. The V gene's germline CDR1 is SGHTA and CDR2 FQGTGA. After removal of 5 bases from V and 0 bases from J, the junction contained 12 bases not matched to a gene. The CDR3 sequence is CASSPRGSGANSGANVLTF. CDR3 nucleotides: TGTGCCAGCAGCCCTAGGGGTAGCGGGGCCAACTCTGGGGCCAACGTCCTGACTTTC.

This CDR3 is CASSGTGDTGELFF. In DNA form, the CDR3 reads TGTGCCAGCAGCGGGACAGGAGATACCGGGGAGCTGTTTTTT. The rearrangement uses TRBV27 and TRBJ2-2, with TRBD1 identical over 8 bases. V lost 6 bases, J lost 5 bases, and 5 bases stayed unmatched. The CDR3 consists of 14 residues. Germline CDR1 MNHEY, CDR2 SMNVEV (reference sequence).

The chain carries TRBV7-6 and TRBJ2-1; 10 nucleotides agree with TRBD2. Germline trimming cut 1 base from V and 9 bases from J; bases unmatched to any gene: 18. Germline lookup yields CDR1 SGHVS and CDR2 FNYEAQ. This CDR3 spans 19 amino acids. As DNA, the CDR3 is TGTGCCAGCAGCTTAGACCAGCGGGAGGGCCTGCGAGTTAAGGGTGAGCAGTTCTTC. The encoded protein is CASSLDQREGLRVKGEQFF.

This chain uses TRBV9 with TRBJ1-1; D perhaps matches TRBD1 (6 bases). The CDR3 covers 13 residues. In germline, CDR1 is SGDLS, CDR2 YYNGEE. Trimming took 2 bases from V and 3 from J, leaving 8 bases between them. Here the CDR3 reads CASSVRTDTEAFF. CDR3 DNA: TGTGCCAGCAGCGTTAGGACAGACACTGAAGCTTTCTTT.

V gene TRBV2 combines with J gene TRBJ2-1; D unresolved. V was trimmed by 8 bases and J by 7 bases, leaving 9 bases between them. The CDR3 contains 11 residues. CDR1 SNHLY and CDR2 FYNNEI come from the germline V gene. The CDR3: CASSERNEQFF. CDR3 bases: TGTGCCAGCTCCGAGAGGAATGAGCAGTTCTTC.

This clone was seen a single time. The V and J genes are TRBV2 and TRBJ2-1; 8 nucleotides align to TRBD2. The CDR3 totals 15 residues. Germline loops: CDR1 SNHLY, CDR2 FYNNEI. J was trimmed by 5 bases and V by 3 bases; bases with no gene match: 6. This CDR3 reads CASSEQREPHNEQFF. CDR3 sequence (DNA): TGTGCCAGCAGTGAGCAGCGGGAGCCCCACAATGAGCAGTTCTTC.

The V gene is TRBV5-1, the J gene TRBJ2-5, with TRBD2 matching 8 bases. The CDR3 runs to 17 residues. Germline V gene lookup returns CDR1 SGHRS and CDR2 YFSETQ. Trimming cost V 0 bases and J 1 base; bases outside gene matches: 8. This chain's CDR3 is CASSLGGTSGGQETQYF. CDR3 DNA sequence: TGCGCCAGCAGCTTGGGGGGGACTAGTGGGGGCCAAGAGACCCAGTACTTC.

This clone has a handful of counts. V is TRBV5-6 and J is TRBJ2-7, with 10 bases aligning to TRBD2. The CDR3 totals 15 residues. Germline loops: CDR1 SGHDT, CDR2 YYEEEE. Trimming removed 4 bases from V and 3 bases from J; junction bases left unmatched: 7. CDR3 bases: TGTGCCAGCAGCCCAGGACTAGCGGTGGACTACGAGCAGTACTTC. Translation gives CASSPGLAVDYEQYF.

V usage is TRBV2 and J usage is TRBJ1-2, with D possibly being TRBD1 (6 bases). V lost 6 bases and J lost 6, with 14 bases in between. Germline-derived CDR1 and CDR2 are SNHLY and FYNNEI. This CDR3 spans 13 amino acids. CDR3 DNA sequence: TGTGCCAGCAGCGGGGGGCATTTCGATGGCTACACCTTC. This encodes CASSGGHFDGYTF. The complete variable domain, with remaining parts taken from reference TRBV2 and TRBJ1-2, reads EPEVTQTPSHQVTQMGQEVILRCVPISNHLYFYWYRQILGQKVEFLVSFYNNEISEKSEIFDDQFSVERPDGSNFTLKIRSTKLEDSAMYFCASSGGHFDGYTFGSGTRLTVV.

The rearrangement joins TRBV11-2 to TRBJ2-1, with 8 bases aligning to TRBD2. CDR3 length: 20 amino acids. Losses at the gene ends were 0 bases for V and 0 bases for J; bases not matched to a gene: 13. Germline-derived CDR1 and CDR2 are SGHAT and FQNNGV. The CDR3 region is CASSLEPRLARIGSYNEQFF. CDR3 coding DNA: TGTGCCAGCAGCTTAGAGCCCCGACTAGCGAGGATAGGCTCCTACAATGAGCAGTTCTTC.

The chain is built from TRBV18 and TRBJ1-5; D possibly corresponds to TRBD1 (6 bases). V lost 6 bases and J lost 1, with 13 bases in between. The CDR3 runs 15 residues. Germline-derived CDR1 and CDR2 are KGHSH and LQKENI. This chain's CDR3 is CASSLGQRSNQPQHF. The CDR3 bases are TGTGCCAGCTCCCTCGGACAGCGAAGCAATCAGCCCCAGCATTTT.

V and J are TRBV5-1 and TRBJ2-3; 12 bases match TRBD2. Unmatched junction bases numbered 5, after V lost 6 bases and J lost 6 bases. The CDR3 totals 14 residues. The germline V gene encodes CDR1 SGHRS and CDR2 YFSETQ. The CDR3 sequence: CASTLAGGPDTQYF. CDR3 DNA sequence: TGCGCCAGCACCCTAGCGGGAGGGCCGGATACGCAGTATTTT.

This clone came up a few times. This sequence joins TRBV5-6 and TRBJ1-5; D is undetermined. The germline CDR1 and CDR2 sequences are SGHDT and YYEEEE. V was cut by 0 bases and J by 8 bases, with 12 bases left in between. The CDR3 consists of 14 residues. The CDR3 reads CASSLVNSREPQHF. In nucleotides, the CDR3 is TGTGCCAGCAGCTTGGTTAATAGCCGAGAGCCCCAGCATTTT.

This clone was observed a handful of times. V gene TRBV5-6 combines with J gene TRBJ1-1; D unresolved. V lost 1 base and J lost 1, with 11 bases in between. Germline V gene sequence: CDR1 SGHDT, CDR2 YYEEEE. This CDR3 has 15 residues. As DNA, the CDR3 is TGTGCCAGCAGCTTGCCAAATATACAGAACACTGAAGCTTTCTTT. Amino acids: CASSLPNIQNTEAFF. The entire variable domain, with the rest obtained from reference TRBV5-6 and TRBJ1-1, is as follows: DAGVTQSPTHLIKTRGQQVTLRCSPKSGHDTVSWYQQALGQGPQFIFQYYEEEERQRGNFPDRFSGHQFPNYSSELNVNALLLGDSALYLCASSLPNIQNTEAFFGQGTRLTVV.

The gene calls are TRBV10-3 and TRBJ2-3; 11 nucleotides agree with TRBD2. The CDR3 sequence is 15 residues long. J gave up 3 bases and V 8 bases, and 7 bases lay outside the gene matches. Germline-derived CDR1 and CDR2 are ENHRY and SYGVKD. CDR3 residues: CAIGVRTSGTDTQYF. For the CDR3, the DNA is TGTGCCATCGGGGTCAGGACTAGCGGGACAGATACGCAGTATTTT.